This T cell receptor (beta chain) was sequenced for a study of shared clonotypes between healthy human individuals. Profiled with immunoSEQ multiplex PCR; TCRdb holds only in-frame clones, not every one. Here the sample spans around 2.1 million clones, 93% being singletons. Positively selected for CCR7, the CD45RO-negative cells used as naive CD8 cells excluded terminally differentiated effector memory CD45RA+ cells. V shed 1 base and J shed 3 bases, with 11 bases lying between them. This CDR3 is built from 15 residues. Germline V gene data show CDR1 as SGHRS and CDR2 as YFSETQ. The chain has TRBV5-1 and TRBJ2-4; D call uncertain. The specimen sequenced was naive CD8+ T cells from PBMCs. The TCR was taken from a man younger than 30 in good health. Some clones in this sample may be carry-over from other donors' samples. The CDR3 here is CASSLSEFSKNIQYF. CDR3 coding DNA: TGCGCCAGCAGCTTGTCGGAGTTTAGCAAAAACATTCAGTACTTC.